This note documents a single T cell receptor (beta chain) sequence. This record belongs to a study of blood T cell repertoires in COVID-19. The assay was immunoSEQ multiplex PCR, and TCRdb's table has in-frame clones only and misses some. In the table there are fewer than 200,000 clones, roughly 82% of which are singletons. V lost 6 bases and J 3 bases, leaving 6 bases between the germline ends. The CDR3 spans 13 residues. Germline V gene lookup returns CDR1 MNHEY and CDR2 SVGAGI. J is TRBJ2-6 and V is TRBV6-5; D call uncertain. The receptor was isolated from an older woman with COVID-19, enrolled during active disease. Sequenced: peripheral blood. The CDR3 nucleotides read TGTGCCAGCAGGACTGTTGGGGCCAACGTCCTGACTTTC. It encodes CASRTVGANVLTF.